Listed below are T cell receptor beta chains from one sample, sequenced in a study of shared clonotypes between healthy human individuals. Assay: immunoSEQ multiplex PCR; the TCRdb copy retains only in-frame clones and omits some. This table holds around 500,000 clones, over 75% found once. Input material: PBMCs. The receptors were sampled from a woman aged 40-49 years in good health. Some clones in this sample may be carry-over from other donors' samples. Both conserved end residues are part of each CDR3. Each record gives: J gene, D gene, V gene, clone size, CDR3 DNA, CDR3 protein. D genes are given only for firm matches. Size is stated for part of the rows, as once, few or many counts, or as a class when the clone is expanded.

TRBJ2-7 NA TRBV28 NA TGTGCCAGCAGTTTAAAGTGGGGCTCCTACGAGCAGTACTTC CASSLKWGSYEQYF
TRBJ1-1 TRBD1 TRBV10-3 NA TGTGCCATCAGTGAATGGGACAGGGCTTGGACTGAAGCTTTCTTT CAISEWDRAWTEAFF
TRBJ1-3 TRBD1 TRBV28 NA TGTGCCAGTAAAGGGGGCCCGCTAGTATCTGGAAACACCATATATTTT CASKGGPLVSGNTIYF
TRBJ1-2 NA TRBV29-1 NA TGCAGCGTTGGATCCATCCAGGGAGGTGGCTATGGCTACACCTTC CSVGSIQGGGYGYTF
TRBJ1-3 TRBD1 TRBV15 NA TGTGCCACCAGCAGGGACAGGGGCCCCTCTGGAAACACCATATATTTT CATSRDRGPSGNTIYF
TRBJ1-5 NA TRBV6-1 NA TGTGCCAGCAGCGCCGTAGGGCAGAACAATCAGCCCCAGCATTTT CASSAVGQNNQPQHF
TRBJ2-7 NA TRBV11-2 NA TGTGCCAGCACCCTGGGGGCTGGAGCAACCTACGAGCAGTACTTC CASTLGAGATYEQYF
TRBJ2-5 TRBD2 TRBV29-1 NA TGCAGCGTTGAGGGAAAGACTAGCGGGGGCTACCAAGAGACCCAGTACTTC CSVEGKTSGGYQETQYF
TRBJ2-2 NA TRBV11-2 NA TGTGCCAGCAGCTTAGATCAGCCGGGTGGGAACACCGGGGAGCTGTTTTTT CASSLDQPGGNTGELFF
TRBJ2-6 TRBD1 TRBV28 NA TGTGCCAGCAGTTCGGGACAGGGGGCAGCTGGGGCCAACGTCCTGACTTTC CASSSGQGAAGANVLTF
TRBJ2-3 NA TRBV7-2 NA TGTGCCAGCAGCTTAGGTCATGCAGATACGCAGTATTTT CASSLGHADTQYF
TRBJ2-5 NA TRBV7-9 once TGTGCCAGCAGCTTACGACGGACCCAAGAGACCCAGTACTTC CASSLRRTQETQYF
TRBJ2-3 NA TRBV5-1 NA TGCGCCAGCAGCTTGGTTGCCGGGACGGGTAAGAATACGCAGTATTTT CASSLVAGTGKNTQYF
TRBJ2-2 TRBD1 TRBV5-6 NA TGTGCCAGCAGCCTGGACAGGGGGCGACTCACCGGGGAGCTGTTTTTT CASSLDRGRLTGELFF
TRBJ2-3 TRBD2 TRBV27 NA TGTGCCAGCAGTTTATATAGCGGGATGGATACGCAGTATTTT CASSLYSGMDTQYF
TRBJ1-4 NA TRBV7-9 NA TGTGCCAGCAGCTTAGGGACGGCAACTAATGAAAAACTGTTTTTT CASSLGTATNEKLFF
TRBJ1-2 TRBD1 TRBV19 NA TGTGCCAGTAGTAGCCCGGGACAGGTTTTCAACGGCTACACCTTC CASSSPGQVFNGYTF
TRBJ2-7 NA TRBV6-1 NA TGTGCCAGCAGGACTTACGAGCAGTACTTC CASRTYEQYF
TRBJ1-3 NA TRBV30 NA TGTGCCTGGATACGACAGAGCTCTGGAAACACCATATATTTT CAWIRQSSGNTIYF
TRBJ2-1 TRBD2 TRBV27 NA TGTGCCAGCATCCCGAGACTAGCGGGAGTAAGTGAGCAGTTCTTC CASIPRLAGVSEQFF
TRBJ2-1 TRBD1 TRBV9 many TGTGCCAGCAGCGTAGGGGACAGGGGATTCAGTGAGCAGTTCTTC CASSVGDRGFSEQFF
TRBJ2-7 NA TRBV5-4 NA TGTGCCAGCAGCCGCTCCACAACCTACGAGCAGTACTTC CASSRSTTYEQYF
TRBJ1-1 TRBD1 TRBV5-4 NA TGTGCCAGCAGCGCCGGTAACAGGGGCGGCACTGAAGCTTTCTTT CASSAGNRGGTEAFF
TRBJ1-2 NA TRBV4-2 once TGTGCCAGCAGCCAAGATCGCAGGGCGGACTATGGCTACACCTTC CASSQDRRADYGYTF
TRBJ2-4 TRBD2 TRBV7-9 NA TGTGCCAGCAGCCCAATAGCGGGGATAGCCAAAAACATTCAGTACTTC CASSPIAGIAKNIQYF